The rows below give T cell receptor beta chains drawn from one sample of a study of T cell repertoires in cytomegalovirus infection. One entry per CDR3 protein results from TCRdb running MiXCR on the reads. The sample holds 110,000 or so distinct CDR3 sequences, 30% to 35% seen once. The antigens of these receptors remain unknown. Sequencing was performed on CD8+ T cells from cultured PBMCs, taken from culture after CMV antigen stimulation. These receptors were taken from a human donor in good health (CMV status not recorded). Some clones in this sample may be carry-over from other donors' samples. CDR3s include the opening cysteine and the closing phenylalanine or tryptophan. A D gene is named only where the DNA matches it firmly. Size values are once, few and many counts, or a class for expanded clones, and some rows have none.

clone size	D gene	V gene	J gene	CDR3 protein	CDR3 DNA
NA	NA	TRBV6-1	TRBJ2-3	CASSDEARTDTQYF	TGTGCCAGCAGTGATGAGGCTCGCACAGATACGCAGTATTTT
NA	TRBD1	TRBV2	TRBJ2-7	CASSAGTGYEQYF	TGTGCCAGCAGTGCCGGGACAGGCTACGAGCAGTACTTC
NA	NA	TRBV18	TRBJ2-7	CASSQWTVYEQYF	TGTGCCAGCTCACAGTGGACAGTTTACGAGCAGTACTTC
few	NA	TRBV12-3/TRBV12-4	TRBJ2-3	CASSSATTDTQYF	TGTGCCAGCAGCAGCGCAACCACAGATACGCAGTATTTT
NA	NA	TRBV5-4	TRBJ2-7	CASSIWGYDEQYF	TGTGCCAGCAGTATTTGGGGTTACGACGAGCAGTACTTC
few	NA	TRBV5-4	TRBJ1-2	CASSFATVYGYTF	TGTGCCAGCAGCTTCGCCACGGTCTATGGCTACACCTTC
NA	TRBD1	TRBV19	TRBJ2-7	CASSMTGDPYEQYF	TGTGCCAGTAGTATGACAGGGGACCCCTACGAGCAGTACTTC
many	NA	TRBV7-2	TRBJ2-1	CASTSGLSPYNEQFF	TGTGCCAGCACCTCCGGTCTGAGCCCCTACAATGAGCAGTTCTTC
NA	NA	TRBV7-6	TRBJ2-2	CASSLARGTGTGELFF	TGTGCCAGCAGCTTAGCTCGGGGGACCGGCACCGGGGAGCTGTTTTTT
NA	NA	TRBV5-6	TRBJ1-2	CASSLVMNNYGYTF	TGTGCCAGCAGCTTGGTCATGAATAACTATGGCTACACCTTC
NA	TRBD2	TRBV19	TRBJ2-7	CASSILTSGTYEQYF	TGTGCCAGTAGTATTCTGACTAGCGGGACCTACGAGCAGTACTTC
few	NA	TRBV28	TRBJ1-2	CASRSKGGPNYGYTF	TGTGCCAGCAGATCAAAAGGGGGGCCTAACTATGGCTACACCTTC
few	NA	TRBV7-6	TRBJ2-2	CASSLELRGTGELFF	TGTGCCAGCAGCTTAGAGTTGAGGGGTACCGGGGAGCTGTTTTTT
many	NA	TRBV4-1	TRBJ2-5	CASSQFRDTQETQYF	TGCGCCAGCAGCCAATTCCGGGACACCCAAGAGACCCAGTACTTC
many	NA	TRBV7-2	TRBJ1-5	CASSFRINQPQHF	TGTGCCAGCAGTTTCAGGATCAATCAGCCCCAGCATTTT
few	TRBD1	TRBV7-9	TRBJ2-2	CASSQAGGSTGELFF	TGTGCCAGCAGCCAAGCAGGGGGCAGCACCGGGGAGCTGTTTTTT
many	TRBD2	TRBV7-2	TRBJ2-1	CASSFSGGNEQFF	TGTGCCAGCAGCTTTAGCGGGGGGAATGAGCAGTTCTTC
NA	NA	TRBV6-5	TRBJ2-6	CASSYSILRGVSGANVLTF	TGTGCCAGCAGTTACTCGATTCTAAGGGGTGTATCTGGGGCCAACGTCCTGACTTTC
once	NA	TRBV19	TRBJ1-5	CASTWAVNSNQPQHF	TGTGCCAGTACTTGGGCGGTGAATAGCAATCAGCCCCAGCATTTT
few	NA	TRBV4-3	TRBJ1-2	CASSQDGGIYGYTF	TGCGCCAGCAGCCAAGATGGGGGAATCTATGGCTACACCTTC
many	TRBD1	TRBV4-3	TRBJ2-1	CASSQEGGRGRLSYNEQFF	TGCGCCAGCAGCCAAGAAGGGGGCAGGGGCCGCCTTTCCTACAATGAGCAGTTCTTC
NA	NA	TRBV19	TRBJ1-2	CASSIPGRVGLNYGYTF	TGTGCCAGTAGTATACCGGGCAGGGTAGGCCTTAACTATGGCTACACCTTC
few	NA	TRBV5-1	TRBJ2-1	CASSLRGAPNEQFF	TGCGCCAGCAGTTTAAGGGGGGCCCCAAATGAGCAGTTCTTC
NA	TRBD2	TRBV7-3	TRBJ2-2	CASSLVGTSSGELFF	TGTGCCAGCAGCTTGGTTGGGACTAGTTCCGGGGAGCTGTTTTTT
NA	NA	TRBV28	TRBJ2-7	CASQGAGAATYEQYF	TGTGCCAGCCAAGGTGCAGGGGCCGCCACGTACGAGCAGTACTTC
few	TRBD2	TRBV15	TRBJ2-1	CATSGGLAVYNEQFF	TGTGCCACCAGCGGGGGACTAGCGGTATACAATGAGCAGTTCTTC
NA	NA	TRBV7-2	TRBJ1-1	CASSSYSGPSAEAFF	TGTGCCAGCAGCTCCTACTCGGGACCTAGCGCTGAAGCTTTCTTT
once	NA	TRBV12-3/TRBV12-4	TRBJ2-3	CASTSADTQYF	TGTGCCAGCACCTCGGCGGATACGCAGTATTTT
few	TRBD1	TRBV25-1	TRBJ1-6	CASTTTKDREGANSPLHF	TGTGCCAGCACCACGACCAAGGACAGGGAGGGAGCAAATTCACCCCTCCACTTT
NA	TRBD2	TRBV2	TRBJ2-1	CASSEGAGVSYNEQFF	TGTGCCAGCAGTGAAGGGGCGGGGGTCTCCTACAATGAGCAGTTCTTC
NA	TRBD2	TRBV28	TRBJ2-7	CASSLSASGVYEQYF	TGTGCCAGCAGTTTATCCGCTAGCGGGGTATACGAGCAGTACTTC
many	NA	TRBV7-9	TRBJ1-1	CASSLGGGTEAFF	TGTGCCAGCAGCTTGGGGGGTGGCACTGAAGCTTTCTTT
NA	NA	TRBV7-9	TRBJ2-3	CASSFGPLTDTQYF	TGTGCCAGCAGCTTTGGACCCCTCACAGATACGCAGTATTTT
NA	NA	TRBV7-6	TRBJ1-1	CASSQDGGWTEAFF	TGTGCCAGCAGCCAGGACGGGGGGTGGACTGAAGCTTTCTTT
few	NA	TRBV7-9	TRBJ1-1	CASSLGGGPGAEAFF	TGTGCCAGCAGCTTAGGAGGGGGACCTGGGGCTGAAGCTTTCTTT
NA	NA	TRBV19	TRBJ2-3	CASSLAGPPRSTDTQYF	TGTGCCAGTAGCTTGGCCGGGCCCCCAAGAAGCACAGATACGCAGTATTTT
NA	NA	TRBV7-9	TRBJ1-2	CASSFTGGHGANYGYTF	TGTGCCAGCAGCTTCACCGGTGGACACGGAGCTAACTATGGCTACACCTTC